The next 22 T cell receptor beta chains were all read from a single sample in a study of shared clonotypes between healthy human individuals. As defined, naive CD8 cells were CD45RO-negative and positively selected for CCR7, with terminally differentiated effector memory CD45RA+ cells excluded. The data were produced by immunoSEQ multiplex PCR, yet TCRdb's version contains in-frame clones alone and is incomplete. The profile shows 600,000 or so clones, 85% to 95% of them singletons. Sequencing input: naive CD8+ T cells sorted from blood. These receptors originate from a woman aged 25-40 years in good health.

V gene TRBV9 combines with J gene TRBJ1-2; TRBD1 matches at 10 bases. Germline CDR1 and CDR2: SGDLS and YYNGEE. This CDR3 has 14 residues. The V gene end was trimmed by 3 bases and the J gene end by 7 bases; junction bases not matched to a gene: 6. The CDR3 is CASSARQGAGGYTF. DNA for the CDR3: TGTGCCAGCAGCGCCAGACAGGGGGCGGGTGGCTACACCTTC.

The J gene is TRBJ2-7, the V gene TRBV20-1; 7 bases line up with TRBD2. Trimming at V came to 6 bases and at J to 4 bases, leaving 3 bases not matched to a gene. The CDR3 has 11 amino acids. Germline CDR1 and CDR2: DFQATT and SNEGSKA (reference sequence). CDR3 sequence reads: CSARLAYEQYF. Here the CDR3 DNA reads TGCAGTGCCAGACTAGCTTACGAGCAGTACTTC.

The V gene is TRBV25-1, the J gene TRBJ1-1; D remains ambiguous. The length of the CDR3 is 12 residues. The germline gives CDR1 MGHDK, CDR2 SYGVNS. V lost 4 bases and J 1 base, leaving 4 bases between the germline ends. For the CDR3, the DNA is TGTGCCAGCAGTGGTCGGAACACTGAAGCTTTCTTT. It yields the protein CASSGRNTEAFF. Filled out from reference TRBV25-1 and TRBJ1-1, the complete variable domain reads EADIYQTPRYLVIGTGKKITLECSQTMGHDKMYWYQQDPGMELHLIHYSYGVNSTEKGDLSSESTVSRIRTEHFPLTLESARPSHTSQYLCASSGRNTEAFFGQGTRLTVV.

The chain is built from TRBV4-2 and TRBJ1-1; D gene ambiguous. V lost 0 bases to trimming and J lost 0 bases, with 8 bases between them. The CDR3 consists of 15 residues. Germline V gene lookup returns CDR1 LGHNA and CDR2 YNFKEQ. This chain's CDR3 is CASSQEDGLNTEAFF. The DNA of the CDR3 is TGTGCCAGCAGCCAAGAGGACGGACTGAACACTGAAGCTTTCTTT.

The chain combines TRBV7-9 with TRBJ2-1; TRBD2 is a possible D gene (6 bases). The CDR3 is 14 amino acids. Trimming stripped 2 bases from V and 8 bases from J, with 13 bases between. Germline V gene sequence: CDR1 SEHNR, CDR2 FQNEAQ (reference sequence). CDR3 coding DNA: TGTGCCAGCAGCTTACTAGCGTCATGGGATGAGCAGTTCTTC. Its protein is CASSLLASWDEQFF. The complete variable domain, with remaining parts taken from reference TRBV7-9 and TRBJ2-1, reads DTGVSQNPRHKITKRGQNVTFRCDPISEHNRLYWYRQTLGQGPEFLTYFQNEAQLEKSRLLSDRFSAERPKGSFSTLEIQRTEQGDSAMYLCASSLLASWDEQFFGPGTRLTVL.

CDR3 coding DNA: TGTGCCAGCAGTGAAGACAGGGACTACAATGAGCAGTTCTTC. As protein: CASSEDRDYNEQFF. The chain combines TRBV6-1 with TRBJ2-1; the D gene is possibly TRBD1 (6 bases). CDR3 size: 14 residues. V lost 1 base, J lost 3 bases, and 7 bases lay in between. Germline assignment: CDR1 MNHNS and CDR2 SASEGT.

This chain links TRBV6-5 with TRBJ2-1; 8 bases fit TRBD2. The V segment lost 0 bases and the J segment 5 bases; nucleotides outside the gene matches: 3. The germline CDR1 and CDR2 sequences are MNHEY and SVGAGI. The CDR3 runs 15 residues. DNA of the CDR3: TGTGCCAGCAGTTACTCAAGCGGGAGTCACAATGAGCAGTTCTTC. This translates into CASSYSSGSHNEQFF.

V is TRBV28 and J is TRBJ2-5; TRBD2 might be the D (5 bases). The J call may be incorrect, as the DNA end agrees better with TRBJ2-7. This CDR3 has 15 residues. Germline V gives CDR1 MDHEN, CDR2 SYDVKM. CDR3 loop: CASSLAGDITYEQYF. The CDR3 DNA is TGTGCCAGCAGTTTAGCCGGGGATATAACCTACGAGCAGTACTTC.

J is TRBJ2-7 and V is TRBV12-5, with D unclear. The germline V and J ends were trimmed by 8 bases and 3 bases, with 14 bases remaining between them. The CDR3 has 13 residues. Germline values: CDR1 LGHNT, CDR2 FRNRAP. This chain's CDR3 is CASRTSPIYEQYF. The CDR3 nucleotides read TGTGCTAGTCGCACCAGCCCGATCTACGAGCAGTACTTC.

About this clone: The junction does not match germline at one end; this may be a read error. V is TRBV2 and J is TRBJ2-3, with no clear D. The CDR3 length is 15 residues. The germline V gene has CDR1 SNHLY and CDR2 FYNNEI. The CDR3 region is CASREDLGGTDTQYF. The CDR3 DNA reads as TGTGCCAGCAGGGAAGACCTGGGTGGCACAGATACGCAGTATTTT. The entire variable domain, with the rest obtained from reference TRBV2 and TRBJ2-3, is as follows: EPEVTQTPSHQVTQMGQEVILRCVPISNHLYFYWYRQILGQKVEFLVSFYNNEISEKSEIFDDQFSVERPDGSNFTLKIRSTKLEDSAMYFCASREDLGGTDTQYFGPGTRLTVL.

The gene calls are TRBV29-1 and TRBJ2-5; maybe TRBD2 (6 bases). Trimming shortened V by 2 bases and J by 5 bases, and 15 bases separated the two germline ends. Germline assignment: CDR1 SQVTM and CDR2 ANQGSEA. The CDR3 runs 14 residues. The CDR3: CSVESKGRWETQYF. DNA for the CDR3: TGCAGCGTTGAATCTAAGGGGAGGTGGGAGACCCAGTACTTC.

The V and J genes are TRBV30 and TRBJ2-7; 7 bases fit TRBD2. The CDR3 totals 15 residues. With V trimmed by 5 bases and J by 4 bases, 14 bases remained unmatched. Germline V lookup: CDR1 GTSNPN, CDR2 SVGIG (reference sequence). The CDR3 DNA follows: TGTGCCTGGGGGAGGGGTGCGGGCAACCCTTACGAGCAGTACTTC. Amino acid sequence: CAWGRGAGNPYEQYF.

This chain uses TRBV2 with TRBJ2-2, with 7 positions matching TRBD2. Germline lookup yields CDR1 SNHLY and CDR2 FYNNEI. The CDR3 totals 13 residues. With 3 bases clipped from V and 6 bases from J, the junction kept 1 base outside the gene matches. CDR3 amino acids: CASSDGGAGELFF. The DNA for the CDR3 is TGTGCCAGCAGTGATGGGGGGGCCGGGGAGCTGTTTTTT. Based on the CDR3 plus reference TRBV2 and TRBJ2-2, the full variable domain is EPEVTQTPSHQVTQMGQEVILRCVPISNHLYFYWYRQILGQKVEFLVSFYNNEISEKSEIFDDQFSVERPDGSNFTLKIRSTKLEDSAMYFCASSDGGAGELFFGEGSRLTVL.

The genes are TRBV5-1 and TRBJ2-1; no clear D. Germline CDR1 is SGHRS and CDR2 is YFSETQ. V lost 1 base and J lost 8, with 13 bases in between. The CDR3 runs to 14 residues. The CDR3 loop is CASSLRIPYDEQFF. As DNA, the CDR3 is TGCGCCAGCAGCTTGAGGATCCCTTACGATGAGCAGTTCTTC. The full variable domain, completed using reference TRBV5-1 and TRBJ2-1, is KAGVTQTPRYLIKTRGQQVTLSCSPISGHRSVSWYQQTPGQGLQFLFEYFSETQRNKGNFPGRFSGRQFSNSRSEMNVSTLELGDSALYLCASSLRIPYDEQFFGPGTRLTVL.

V gene TRBV21-1 combines with J gene TRBJ1-1. TRBV21-1 is an annotated pseudogene. The CDR3 spans 15 residues. The CDR3 nucleotides read TGTGCCAGCAGCAAAGGTAGAGGAATGAACACTGAAGCTTTCTTT. Translated, it gives CASSKGRGMNTEAFF.

Worth noting for this clone: Different DNA sequences within this sample yield the same CDR3. V and J are TRBV18 and TRBJ1-1, with no clear D. The V and J ends lost 3 bases and 0 bases respectively, with 5 bases between them. This CDR3 is built from 13 residues. Germline V gene sequence: CDR1 KGHSH, CDR2 LQKENI. The chain's CDR3 is CASSPPMNTEAFF. CDR3 coding DNA: TGTGCCAGCTCACCCCCCATGAACACTGAAGCTTTCTTT.

On this clone itself: Other DNA sequences of this sample code for an identical CDR3. The chain couples TRBV6-5 to TRBJ2-7; a possible D gene is TRBD2 (5 bases). There are 14 residues in the CDR3. V shed 2 bases and J shed 2 bases, with 10 bases lying between them. Germline V gene sequence: CDR1 MNHEY, CDR2 SVGAGI. The CDR3 sequence: CASSYSGGTYEQYF. DNA for the CDR3: TGTGCCAGCAGTTACAGCGGCGGAACCTACGAGCAGTACTTC.

The CDR3 DNA sequence: TGTGCCAGCAGTTTATACGGGGGCGAGCAGTACTTC. Translated, it gives CASSLYGGEQYF. V is TRBV27 and J is TRBJ2-7; tentative D call: TRBD2 (6 bases). CDR1 is MNHEY and CDR2 is SMNVEV in the germline V gene (reference sequence). The CDR3 loop spans 12 amino acids. The V end lost 1 base, the J end lost 6 bases, and 7 bases lay between the germline ends.

The rearrangement links TRBV6-5 to TRBJ2-7; 8 bases are shared with TRBD1. CDR1 is MNHEY, CDR2 SVGAGI, per germline. The V segment lost 2 bases and the J segment 6 bases; nucleotides outside the gene matches: 3. The CDR3 loop spans 13 amino acids. CDR3 sequence (DNA): TGTGCCAGCAGTTACGCGACAGGGGTCGAGCAGTACTTC. Its translation is CASSYATGVEQYF.

This chain links TRBV5-4 with TRBJ2-7, with D perhaps TRBD1 or TRBD2 (5 bases each). V lost 2 bases and J lost 5, with 14 bases in between. Germline CDR1 and CDR2: SGHNT and YYREEE (reference sequence). CDR3 length: 14 residues. CDR3 residues: CASSFRGASHEQYF. The CDR3 region has the DNA TGTGCCAGCAGCTTCAGAGGGGCATCGCACGAGCAGTACTTC.

The J gene is TRBJ1-1, the V gene TRBV27; 7 positions agree with TRBD1. Per germline, CDR1 MNHEY and CDR2 SMNVEV (reference sequence). Unmatched junction bases numbered 0, after V lost 2 bases and J lost 0 bases. CDR3 length equals 14 residues. The CDR3 loop reads CASSLTGVNTEAFF. The CDR3 nucleotides read TGTGCCAGCAGTTTAACAGGGGTGAACACTGAAGCTTTCTTT.

This chain uses TRBV28 with TRBJ1-4; D is uncertain. The V gene lost 10 bases and the J gene lost 4 bases, with 16 bases spanning the gap. Per the germline V gene, CDR1 is MDHEN and CDR2 is SYDVKM. The CDR3 sequence is 14 residues long. The CDR3 nucleotides are TGTGCCACCCTACAACTTACGGATAATGAAAAACTGTTTTTT. Amino acids: CATLQLTDNEKLFF.